This TCR beta chain comes out of a study of T-cell memory formation after mild COVID-19. TCRdb analysed the 5' RACE reads with MiXCR anew, one entry per CDR3 protein. The sample consists of 550,000 to 600,000 distinct CDR3 sequences, about 18% of them appearing once. The ends lost 5 bases at V and 6 bases at J; junction bases unmatched: 11. There are 17 residues in the CDR3. Germline CDR1 reads SEHNR; CDR2 reads FQNEAQ (reference sequence). The sample comprised PBMCs or a T cell subset sorted from them (not recorded which). This chain uses TRBV7-9 with TRBJ2-2; TRBD2 matches 11 bases. The TCR originated in an adult woman who had mild COVID-19 (a few samples of this study predate the infection). Cell type and time point are not known. The CDR3 bases are TGTGCCAGCAGCGGTCGACTAGCGGGAAGTGGCGCCGGGGAGCTGTTTTTT. Its translation: CASSGRLAGSGAGELFF. The complete variable domain, with remaining parts taken from reference TRBV7-9 and TRBJ2-2, reads DTGVSQNPRHKITKRGQNVTFRCDPISEHNRLYWYRQTLGQGPEFLTYFQNEAQLEKSRLLSDRFSAERPKGSFSTLEIQRTEQGDSAMYLCASSGRLAGSGAGELFFGEGSRLTVL.